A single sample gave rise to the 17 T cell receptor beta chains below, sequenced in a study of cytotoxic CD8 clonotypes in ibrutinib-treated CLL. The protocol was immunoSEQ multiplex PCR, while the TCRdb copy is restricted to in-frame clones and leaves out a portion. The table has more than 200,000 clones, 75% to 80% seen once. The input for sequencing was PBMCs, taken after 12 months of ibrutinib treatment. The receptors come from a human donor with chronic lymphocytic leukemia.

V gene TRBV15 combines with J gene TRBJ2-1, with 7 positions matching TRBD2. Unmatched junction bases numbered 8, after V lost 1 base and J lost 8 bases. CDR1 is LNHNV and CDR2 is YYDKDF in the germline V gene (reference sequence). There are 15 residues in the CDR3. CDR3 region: CATSRAGAGRDEQFF. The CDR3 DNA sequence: TGTGCCACCAGCAGAGCGGGAGCAGGGAGGGATGAGCAGTTCTTC.

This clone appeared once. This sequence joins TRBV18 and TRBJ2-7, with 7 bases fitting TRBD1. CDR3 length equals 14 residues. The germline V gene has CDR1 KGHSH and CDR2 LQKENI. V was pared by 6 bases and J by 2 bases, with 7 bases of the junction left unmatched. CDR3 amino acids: CASSSGTATYEQYF. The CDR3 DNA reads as TGTGCCAGCTCTTCCGGGACAGCGACCTACGAGCAGTACTTC.

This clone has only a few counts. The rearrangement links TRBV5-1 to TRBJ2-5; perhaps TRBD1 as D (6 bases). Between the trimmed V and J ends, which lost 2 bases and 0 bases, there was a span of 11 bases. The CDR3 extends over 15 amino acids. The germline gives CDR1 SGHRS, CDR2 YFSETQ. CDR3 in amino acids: CASSLEQGYQETQYF. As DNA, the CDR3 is TGCGCCAGCAGCTTAGAACAGGGCTACCAAGAGACCCAGTACTTC.

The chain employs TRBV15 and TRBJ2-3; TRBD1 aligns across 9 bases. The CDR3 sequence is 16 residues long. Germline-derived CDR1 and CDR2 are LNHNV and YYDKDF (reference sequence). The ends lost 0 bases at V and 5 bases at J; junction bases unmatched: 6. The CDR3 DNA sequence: TGTGCCACCAGCAGAGATCCGGGACAGGGTGGAGATACGCAGTATTTT. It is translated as CATSRDPGQGGDTQYF.

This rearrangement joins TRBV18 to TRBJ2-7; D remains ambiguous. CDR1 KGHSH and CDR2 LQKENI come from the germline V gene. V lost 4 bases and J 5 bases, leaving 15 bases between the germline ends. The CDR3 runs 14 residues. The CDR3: CASSLSPSFHEQYF. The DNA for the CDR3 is TGTGCCAGCTCACTCTCCCCAAGCTTCCACGAGCAGTACTTC.

In DNA, the CDR3 is TGTGCCAGCAGGGGGCAGGGTGTGTTTGGGCTCCAGCCCCAGCATTTT. This sequence encodes CASRGQGVFGLQPQHF. The rearrangement uses TRBV28 and TRBJ1-5; TRBD1 is a possible D gene (5 bases). The CDR3 loop spans 16 amino acids. The germline V gene encodes CDR1 MDHEN and CDR2 SYDVKM. V was trimmed by 6 bases and J by 7 bases, leaving 22 bases between them.

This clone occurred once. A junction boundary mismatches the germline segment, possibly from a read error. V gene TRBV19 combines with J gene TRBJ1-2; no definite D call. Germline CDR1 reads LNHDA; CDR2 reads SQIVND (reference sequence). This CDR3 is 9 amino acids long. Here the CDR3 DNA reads TGTGCCACTGGCCCCTCCGGAGCCTTC. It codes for CATGPSGAF.

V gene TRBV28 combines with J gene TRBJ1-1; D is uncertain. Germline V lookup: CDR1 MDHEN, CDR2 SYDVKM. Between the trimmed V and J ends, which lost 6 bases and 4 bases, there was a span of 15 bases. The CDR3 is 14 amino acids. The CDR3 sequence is CASRATSGSTEAFF. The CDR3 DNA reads TGTGCCAGCAGGGCCACCTCGGGTAGCACTGAAGCTTTCTTT.

CDR3 coding DNA: TGTGCCAGCAGCTTAGGACAGGGGTTTGCAGATACGCAGTATTTT. It yields the protein CASSLGQGFADTQYF. The chain joins TRBV11-2 to TRBJ2-3, with TRBD1 matching over 8 bases. V shed 1 base, J shed 4 bases, and the junction held 4 bases outside the gene matches. This CDR3 spans 15 amino acids. Germline V gene lookup returns CDR1 SGHAT and CDR2 FQNNGV.

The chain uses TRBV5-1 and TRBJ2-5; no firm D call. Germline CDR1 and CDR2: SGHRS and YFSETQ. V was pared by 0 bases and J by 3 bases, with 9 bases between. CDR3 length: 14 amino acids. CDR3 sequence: CASSLVSGEETQYF. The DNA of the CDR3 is TGCGCCAGCAGCTTGGTCTCAGGAGAAGAGACCCAGTACTTC.

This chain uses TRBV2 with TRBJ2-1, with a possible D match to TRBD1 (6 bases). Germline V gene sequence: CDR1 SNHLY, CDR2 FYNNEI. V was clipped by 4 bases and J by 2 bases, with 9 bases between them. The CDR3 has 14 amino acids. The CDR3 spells CASSARGTYNEQFF. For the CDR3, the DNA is TGTGCCAGCAGTGCCAGGGGTACCTACAATGAGCAGTTCTTC.

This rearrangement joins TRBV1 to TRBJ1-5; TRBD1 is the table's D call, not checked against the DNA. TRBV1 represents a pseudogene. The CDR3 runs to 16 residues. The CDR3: CTSSHEGQVRNQPQHF. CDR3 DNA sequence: TGCACCAGCAGCCATGAGGGACAGGTTAGAAATCAGCCCCAGCATTTT.

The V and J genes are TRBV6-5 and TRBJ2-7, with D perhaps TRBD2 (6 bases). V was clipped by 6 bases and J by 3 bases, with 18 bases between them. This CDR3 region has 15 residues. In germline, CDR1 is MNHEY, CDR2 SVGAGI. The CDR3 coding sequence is TGTGCCAGCAGCCCGGGGGACCCCATAATCTACGAGCAGTACTTC. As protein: CASSPGDPIIYEQYF.

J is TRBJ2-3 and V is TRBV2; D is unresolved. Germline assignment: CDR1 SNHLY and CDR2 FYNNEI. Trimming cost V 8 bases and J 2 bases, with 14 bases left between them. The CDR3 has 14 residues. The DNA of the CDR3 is TGTGCCAGCGGTGCTGGCCGCGCCACAGATACGCAGTATTTT. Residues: CASGAGRATDTQYF.

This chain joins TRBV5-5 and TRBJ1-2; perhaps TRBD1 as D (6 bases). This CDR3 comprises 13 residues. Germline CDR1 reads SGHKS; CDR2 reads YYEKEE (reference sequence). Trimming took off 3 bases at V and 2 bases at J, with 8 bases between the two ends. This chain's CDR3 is CASSSGTNYGYTF. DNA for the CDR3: TGTGCCAGCAGCTCTGGGACAAACTATGGCTACACCTTC.

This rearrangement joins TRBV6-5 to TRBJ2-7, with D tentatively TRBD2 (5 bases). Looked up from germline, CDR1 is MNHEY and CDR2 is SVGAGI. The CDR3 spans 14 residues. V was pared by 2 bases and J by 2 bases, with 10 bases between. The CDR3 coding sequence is TGTGCCAGCAGTTACAGTCCGGAGGCCTACGAGCAGTACTTC. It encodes CASSYSPEAYEQYF.

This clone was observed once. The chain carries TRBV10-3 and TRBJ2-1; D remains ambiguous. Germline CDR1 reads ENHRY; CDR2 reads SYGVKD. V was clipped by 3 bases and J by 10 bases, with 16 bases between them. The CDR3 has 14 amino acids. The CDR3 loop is CAISEAAAPREQFF. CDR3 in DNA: TGTGCCATCAGTGAAGCCGCCGCCCCCAGAGAGCAGTTCTTC.